The next 10 T cell receptor beta chains were all read from a single sample in a study of blood T cell repertoires in COVID-19. TCRdb keeps only in-frame clones here, not all; method: immunoSEQ multiplex PCR. This sample has about 290,000 clones; roughly 89% occur once, and the top ten carry 1.5% to 2%. Sequences were obtained from PBMCs or T cells enriched from blood (not recorded which). These receptors all come from a woman in her forties who had recovered from COVID-19.

The gene calls are TRBV10-3 and TRBJ1-1, with D possibly being TRBD1 (5 bases). Germline assignment: CDR1 ENHRY and CDR2 SYGVKD. With 3 bases removed from V and 1 base from J, the gap between germline ends came to 6 bases. The CDR3 extends over 13 amino acids. This chain's CDR3 is CAISDRENTEAFF. CDR3 bases: TGTGCCATCAGTGACAGGGAGAACACTGAAGCTTTCTTT.

The V and J genes are TRBV7-3 and TRBJ2-7; TRBD2 matches at 7 bases. The germline CDR1 and CDR2 sequences are SGHTA and FQGTGA. Germline trimming cut 2 bases from V and 5 bases from J; bases unmatched to any gene: 9. This CDR3 comprises 15 residues. The CDR3 DNA sequence: TGTGCCAGCAGCTTAGAGGGCGGGAGTATCGACGAGCAGTACTTC. Translating it yields CASSLEGGSIDEQYF. The full variable domain, rest sourced from reference TRBV7-3 and TRBJ2-7, is GAGVSQTPSNKVTEKGKYVELRCDPISGHTALYWYRQSLGQGPEFLIYFQGTGAADDSGLPNDRFFAVRPEGSVSTLKIQRTERGDSAVYLCASSLEGGSIDEQYFGPGTRLTVT.

V gene TRBV5-5 combines with J gene TRBJ1-5; unclear D gene. CDR3 length: 16 residues. CDR1 is SGHKS, CDR2 YYEKEE, per germline (reference sequence). V lost 1 base to trimming and J lost 0 bases, with 11 bases between them. The CDR3 sequence: CASSLIPGNSNQPQHF. The CDR3 nucleotides are TGTGCCAGCAGCTTGATTCCCGGGAATAGCAATCAGCCCCAGCATTTT.

The chain uses TRBV19 and TRBJ1-6; 7 bases are shared with TRBD1. V gave up 11 bases and J gave up 9 bases; unmatched junction bases: 7. The CDR3 length is 12 residues. Germline V CDR1 and CDR2: LNHDA, SQIVND (reference sequence). CDR3 sequence (DNA): TGTGCCGCCGCGACAGGGAGTTCACCCCTCCACTTT. This encodes CAAATGSSPLHF.

The CDR3 reads CASSQTRGGWNEQFF. The DNA for the CDR3 is TGTGCCAGCAGTCAGACGCGGGGGGGCTGGAATGAGCAGTTCTTC. V usage is TRBV3-1 (or the pseudogene TRBV3-2) and J usage is TRBJ2-1, with 9 bases aligning to TRBD2. The CDR3 has 15 amino acids. V gave up 6 bases and J gave up 7 bases; unmatched junction bases: 10. Germline lookup yields CDR1 LGHDT and CDR2 YNNKEL (reference sequence).

The chain combines TRBV7-9 with TRBJ1-3; D may be TRBD1 (5 bases). CDR1 and CDR2 (germline): SEHNR, FQNEAQ (reference sequence). The CDR3 consists of 12 residues. V lost 8 bases and J lost 3, with 8 bases in between. The CDR3 protein is CASDSFGNTIYF. In nucleotides, the CDR3 is TGTGCCAGCGACAGTTTTGGAAACACCATATATTTT. The whole variable domain, filled in from reference TRBV7-9 and TRBJ1-3, reads DTGVSQNPRHKITKRGQNVTFRCDPISEHNRLYWYRQTLGQGPEFLTYFQNEAQLEKSRLLSDRFSAERPKGSFSTLEIQRTEQGDSAMYLCASDSFGNTIYFGEGSWLTVV.

This sequence joins TRBV29-1 and TRBJ1-2; D possibly corresponds to TRBD1 (5 bases). Germline V CDR1 and CDR2: SQVTM, ANQGSEA. Trimming pared 4 bases from V and 4 bases from J, leaving 13 bases between. The CDR3 spans 13 residues. CDR3 protein: CSVGGWGGYGYTF. The CDR3 region has the DNA TGCAGCGTTGGGGGCTGGGGCGGCTATGGCTACACCTTC.

The V gene is TRBV30, the J gene TRBJ1-2; no firm D call. The CDR3 is 14 residues long. Germline V gene lookup returns CDR1 GTSNPN and CDR2 SVGIG (reference sequence). The V end lost 2 bases, the J end lost 4 bases, and 14 bases lay between the germline ends. CDR3 bases: TGTGCCTGGAGTCTGAACACGTTATTCTATGGCTACACCTTC. It encodes CAWSLNTLFYGYTF.

V usage is TRBV5-3 and J usage is TRBJ1-2; the match to TRBD1 covers 10 bases. TRBV5-3 is sorted into the ORF group, with uncertain function. Germline trimming cut 4 bases from V and 0 bases from J; bases unmatched to any gene: 18. The CDR3 consists of 20 residues. The CDR3 nucleotides are TGTGCCAGAAGCATCGGGACAGGGGACCCCTCCCCTGCATCTAACTATGGCTACACCTTC. Translated: CARSIGTGDPSPASNYGYTF.

The chain links TRBV4-1 to TRBJ2-2, with D possibly being TRBD1 (5 bases). Germline loops: CDR1 MGHRA, CDR2 YSYEKL. This CDR3 is 14 amino acids long. V lost 2 bases to trimming and J lost 6 bases, with 10 bases between them. The CDR3 nucleotides are TGCGCCAGCAGCCAATCTCCCAGGGCCGGGGAGCTGTTTTTT. Protein: CASSQSPRAGELFF.